Each of the 8 T cell receptor beta chains below was sequenced from the same sample in a study of shared clonotypes between healthy human individuals. Naive CD8 cells comprised CD45RO-negative, CCR7-positively selected cells, excluding terminally differentiated effector memory CD45RA+ cells. This table comes from immunoSEQ multiplex PCR, and its TCRdb copy is limited to in-frame clones, with some not included. The profile shows about 2,200,000 clones, roughly 91% of them singletons. Sequenced material: naive CD8+ T cells from PBMCs. Receptors originate from a man younger than 35 in good health. Some clones in this sample may be carry-over from other donors' samples.

V gene TRBV28 combines with J gene TRBJ2-7; 10 bases map to TRBD2. The CDR3 length is 16 residues. Germline CDR1 is MDHEN and CDR2 is SYDVKM. Trimming at V came to 5 bases and at J to 0 bases, leaving 7 bases not matched to a gene. CDR3 sequence (DNA): TGTGCCAGCAGTGCGAGCGGGAGGGCCAGCTCCTACGAGCAGTACTTC. Translated: CASSASGRASSYEQYF.

The rearrangement links TRBV28 to TRBJ1-5; the D gene is possibly TRBD1 (5 bases). The CDR3 has 14 amino acids. Germline V lookup: CDR1 MDHEN, CDR2 SYDVKM. V was trimmed by 8 bases and J by 3 bases, leaving 14 bases between them. CDR3 region: CASQGQGNNQPQHF. The CDR3 DNA is TGTGCCAGCCAAGGGCAGGGAAACAATCAGCCCCAGCATTTT.

The V and J genes are TRBV7-9 and TRBJ2-1; 9 nucleotides agree with TRBD2. Germline trimming cut 5 bases from V and 4 bases from J; bases unmatched to any gene: 6. The CDR3 has 15 residues. CDR1 and CDR2 (germline): SEHNR, FQNEAQ (reference sequence). The CDR3 loop is CASSPAGGGYNEQFF. CDR3 DNA sequence: TGTGCCAGCAGCCCAGCGGGAGGTGGGTACAATGAGCAGTTCTTC.

There are a few counts of this clone. This chain connects TRBV9 to TRBJ1-4; D unclear. Germline V gene sequence: CDR1 SGDLS, CDR2 YYNGEE. This CDR3 has 15 residues. The V gene lost 0 bases and the J gene lost 7 bases, with 13 bases spanning the gap. CDR3 nucleotide sequence: TGTGCCAGCAGCGTAGAGGATGGGTTGGGTGAAAAACTGTTTTTT. This encodes CASSVEDGLGEKLFF.

The J gene is TRBJ2-3, the V gene TRBV2; D is undetermined. Germline-derived CDR1 and CDR2 are SNHLY and FYNNEI. The length of the CDR3 is 13 residues. V lost 3 bases and J lost 1, with 5 bases in between. The CDR3 protein is CASSDGGTDTQYF. CDR3 coding DNA: TGTGCCAGCAGTGATGGGGGCACAGATACGCAGTATTTT.

This chain links TRBV7-3 with TRBJ2-1; D unresolved. The CDR3 loop spans 13 amino acids. In germline, CDR1 is SGHTA, CDR2 FQGTGA. V gave up 2 bases and J gave up 2 bases, with 4 bases separating them. This chain's CDR3 is CASSLFPYNEQFF. The CDR3, as DNA: TGTGCCAGCAGCTTATTTCCCTACAATGAGCAGTTCTTC.

The V call is TRBV27, the J call TRBJ2-1; 12 nucleotides align to TRBD1. The CDR3 consists of 15 residues. Unmatched junction bases numbered 4, after V lost 5 bases and J lost 5 bases. Germline-derived CDR1 and CDR2 are MNHEY and SMNVEV (reference sequence). The CDR3 region has the DNA TGTGCCAGCAGTCATGGGACAGGGGGCCACAATGAGCAGTTCTTC. It is translated as CASSHGTGGHNEQFF.

The rearrangement joins TRBV9 to TRBJ1-3; D call uncertain. This CDR3 comprises 16 residues. The germline V gene encodes CDR1 SGDLS and CDR2 YYNGEE. The V and J ends lost 4 bases and 1 base respectively, with 15 bases between them. The CDR3 bases are TGTGCCAGCAGCCCCTCAATGCGGGGATCTGGAAACACCATATATTTT. Encoded protein: CASSPSMRGSGNTIYF.